This T cell receptor beta chain was sequenced in a study of human T cells and chemical hapten exposure. As to time point: patch test 3, about 24 weeks after DPC sensitization. Treatment reported: therapeutic diphenylcyclopropenone sensitization with weekly scalp DPC. This clonotype has only a few counts. Per the germline V gene, CDR1 is DFQATT and CDR2 is SNEGSKA (reference sequence). Trimming removed 3 bases at V and 0 bases at J, with 8 bases between. The CDR3 totals 14 residues. TCRdb re-called the RACE reads with MiXCR, one entry per CDR3 protein. The table lists roughly 200,000 distinct CDR3 sequences, 24% of them singletons.

The V call is TRBV20-1, the J call TRBJ2-2, with D perhaps TRBD2 (6 bases). Sequenced here: whole blood, sampled in connection with sensitization to the hapten diphenylcyclopropenone (DPC). This receptor was identified in a woman aged 40 to 50 with alopecia areata. Some clones in this sample may be carry-over from other donors' samples. The CDR3 coding sequence is TGCAGTGCTAGGAGGACTACGAACACCGGGGAGCTGTTTTTT. Translated: CSARRTTNTGELFF.